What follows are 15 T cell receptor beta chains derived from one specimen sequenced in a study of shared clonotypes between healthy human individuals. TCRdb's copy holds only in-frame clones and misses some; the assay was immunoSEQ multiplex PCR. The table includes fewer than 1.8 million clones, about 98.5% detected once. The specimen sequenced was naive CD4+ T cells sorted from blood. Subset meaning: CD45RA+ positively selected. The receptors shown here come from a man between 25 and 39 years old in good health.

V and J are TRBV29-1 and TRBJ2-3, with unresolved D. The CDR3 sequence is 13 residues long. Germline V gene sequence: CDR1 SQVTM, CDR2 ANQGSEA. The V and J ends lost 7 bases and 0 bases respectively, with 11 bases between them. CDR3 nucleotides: TGCAGCGCTACGACAACTAGCACAGATACGCAGTATTTT. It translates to CSATTTSTDTQYF.

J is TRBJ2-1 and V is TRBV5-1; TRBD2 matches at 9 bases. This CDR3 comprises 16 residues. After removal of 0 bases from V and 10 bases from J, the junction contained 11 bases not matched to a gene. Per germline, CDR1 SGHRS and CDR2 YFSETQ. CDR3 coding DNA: TGCGCCAGCAGCTTGGGGGGCTTAGCGGGAGTATTCGAGCAGTTCTTC. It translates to CASSLGGLAGVFEQFF.

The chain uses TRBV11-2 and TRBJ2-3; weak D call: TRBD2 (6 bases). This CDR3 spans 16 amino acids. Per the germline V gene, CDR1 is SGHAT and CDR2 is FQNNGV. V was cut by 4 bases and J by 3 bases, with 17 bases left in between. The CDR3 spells CASSSGGGTRTDTQYF. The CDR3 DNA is TGTGCCAGCAGCTCGGGCGGAGGGACCAGAACAGATACGCAGTATTTT.

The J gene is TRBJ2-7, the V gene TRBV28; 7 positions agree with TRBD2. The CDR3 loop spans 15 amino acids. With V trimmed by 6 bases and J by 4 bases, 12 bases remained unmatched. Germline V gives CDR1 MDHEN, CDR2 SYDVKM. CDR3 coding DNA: TGTGCCAGCAGGGATATTCGGCAGGGAGGGTACGAGCAGTACTTC. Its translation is CASRDIRQGGYEQYF.

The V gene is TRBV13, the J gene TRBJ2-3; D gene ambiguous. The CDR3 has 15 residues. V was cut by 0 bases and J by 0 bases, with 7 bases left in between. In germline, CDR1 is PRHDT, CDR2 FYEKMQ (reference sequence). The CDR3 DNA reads TGTGCCAGCAGCTTAGGCAAGCGAAGCACAGATACGCAGTATTTT. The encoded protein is CASSLGKRSTDTQYF.

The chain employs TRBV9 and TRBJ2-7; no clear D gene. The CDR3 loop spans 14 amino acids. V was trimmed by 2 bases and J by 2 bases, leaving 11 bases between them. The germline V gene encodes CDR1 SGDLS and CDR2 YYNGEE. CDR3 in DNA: TGTGCCAGCAGCGTTGCGACTCAACCCTACGAGCAGTACTTC. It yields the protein CASSVATQPYEQYF.

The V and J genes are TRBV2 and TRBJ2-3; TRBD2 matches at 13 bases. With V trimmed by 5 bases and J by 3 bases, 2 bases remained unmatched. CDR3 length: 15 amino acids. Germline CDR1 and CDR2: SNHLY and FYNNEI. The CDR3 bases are TGTGCCAGCAGTCCGACTAGCGGGAGGACAGATACGCAGTATTTT. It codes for CASSPTSGRTDTQYF.

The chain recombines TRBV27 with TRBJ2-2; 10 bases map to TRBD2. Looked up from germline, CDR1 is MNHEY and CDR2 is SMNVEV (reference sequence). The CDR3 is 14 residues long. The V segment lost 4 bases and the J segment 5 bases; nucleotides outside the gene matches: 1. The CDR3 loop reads CASSSTSGTGELFF. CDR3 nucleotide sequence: TGTGCCAGCAGTTCGACTAGCGGGACCGGGGAGCTGTTTTTT.

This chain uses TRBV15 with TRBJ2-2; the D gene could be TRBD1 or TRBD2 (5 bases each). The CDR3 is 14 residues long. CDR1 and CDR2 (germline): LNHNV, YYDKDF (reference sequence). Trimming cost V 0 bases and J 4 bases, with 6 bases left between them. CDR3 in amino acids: CATSRDGGTGELFF. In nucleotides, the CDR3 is TGTGCCACCAGCAGAGATGGGGGCACCGGGGAGCTGTTTTTT.

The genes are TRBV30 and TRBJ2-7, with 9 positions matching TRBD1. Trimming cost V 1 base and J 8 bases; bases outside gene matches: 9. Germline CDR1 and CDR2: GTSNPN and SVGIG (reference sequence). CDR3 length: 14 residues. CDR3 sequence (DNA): TGTGCCTGGAGTGATTACGGACAGGGGAGCAAGCAGTACTTC. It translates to CAWSDYGQGSKQYF.

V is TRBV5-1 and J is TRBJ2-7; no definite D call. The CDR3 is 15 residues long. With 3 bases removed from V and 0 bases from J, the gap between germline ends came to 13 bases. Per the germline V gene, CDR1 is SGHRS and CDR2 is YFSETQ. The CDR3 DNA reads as TGCGCCAGCAGCTCTCCCACGGGCTACTCCTACGAGCAGTACTTC. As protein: CASSSPTGYSYEQYF.

The CDR3 DNA is TGCAGCGTTACCTATTTCTCAGAGGGAGTAACAGATACGCAGTATTTT. This codes for CSVTYFSEGVTDTQYF. V is TRBV29-1 and J is TRBJ2-3, with D possibly TRBD2 on 5 matching bases. V was clipped by 5 bases and J by 3 bases, with 21 bases between them. The V gene's germline CDR1 is SQVTM and CDR2 ANQGSEA. The CDR3 is 16 residues long.

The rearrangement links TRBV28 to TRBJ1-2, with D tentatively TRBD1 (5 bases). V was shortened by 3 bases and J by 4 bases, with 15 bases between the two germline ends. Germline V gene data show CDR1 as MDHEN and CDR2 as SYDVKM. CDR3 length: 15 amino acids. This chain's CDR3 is CASSFAGLGGYGYTF. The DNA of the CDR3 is TGTGCCAGCAGTTTCGCAGGGTTGGGAGGCTATGGCTACACCTTC.

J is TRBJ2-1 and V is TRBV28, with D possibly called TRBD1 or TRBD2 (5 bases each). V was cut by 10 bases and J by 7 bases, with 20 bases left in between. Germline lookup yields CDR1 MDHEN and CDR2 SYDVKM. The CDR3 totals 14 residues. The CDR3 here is CAILDRRERNEQFF. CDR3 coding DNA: TGTGCCATCCTTGACCGCAGGGAGAGAAATGAGCAGTTCTTC.

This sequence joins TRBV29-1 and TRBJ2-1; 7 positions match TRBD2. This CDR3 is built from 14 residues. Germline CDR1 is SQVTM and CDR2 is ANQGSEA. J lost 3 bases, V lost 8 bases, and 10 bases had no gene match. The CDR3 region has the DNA TGCAGCCCCATGGGGGGGGTACACTACAATGAGCAGTTCTTC. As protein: CSPMGGVHYNEQFF.